Listed here are 8 T cell receptor beta chains from one sample, sequenced in a study of T cell responses to AZD1222 COVID-19 vaccine. Sequencing used immunoSEQ multiplex PCR; TCRdb keeps in-frame clones, though not all of them. The sample lists roughly 110,000 clones; 87% were seen once. The material was peripheral blood, obtained 28 days after the second AZD1222 dose. All receptors come from an adult who received the AZD1222 COVID-19 vaccine.

The chain employs TRBV5-5 and TRBJ2-7; D is possibly TRBD1 or TRBD2 (5 bases each). The V end was cut by 4 bases, the J end by 3 bases, with 17 bases between. Germline V gene sequence: CDR1 SGHKS, CDR2 YYEKEE (reference sequence). The CDR3 length is 15 residues. Here the CDR3 reads CASSPGPAIHYEQYF. CDR3 DNA: TGTGCCAGCAGCCCGGGACCGGCGATCCACTACGAGCAGTACTTC.

V and J are TRBV21-1 and TRBJ1-5; TRBD1, the D gene given by the table, was not confirmed from the DNA. TRBV21-1 is a pseudogene segment. The CDR3 length is 15 residues. The CDR3 DNA reads as TGTGCCAGCAGCAAAGAAGGGGTCCACAATCAGCCCCAGCATTTT. Protein product: CASSKEGVHNQPQHF.

This rearrangement joins TRBV6-5 to TRBJ1-4; the match to TRBD1 covers 12 bases. Losses at the gene ends were 6 bases for V and 7 bases for J; bases not matched to a gene: 3. The CDR3 extends over 14 amino acids. Germline lookup yields CDR1 MNHEY and CDR2 SVGAGI. CDR3: CASRLGQGAEKLFF. CDR3 sequence (DNA): TGTGCCAGCAGGTTGGGACAGGGGGCTGAAAAACTGTTTTTT.

This chain joins TRBV7-9 and TRBJ1-6; maybe TRBD1 (5 bases). The germline V and J ends were trimmed by 4 bases and 4 bases, with 11 bases remaining between them. CDR1 SEHNR and CDR2 FQNEAQ come from the germline V gene (reference sequence). The CDR3 totals 15 residues. The CDR3, as DNA: TGTGCCAGCAGCTCCCTGGACACGTATAATTCACCCCTCCACTTT. This encodes CASSSLDTYNSPLHF.

The gene calls are TRBV7-2 and TRBJ1-1; 9 positions match TRBD1. The trim removed 4 bases at V and 6 bases at J, leaving 3 bases unmatched. The CDR3 sequence is 13 residues long. CDR1 and CDR2 (germline): SGHTA, FQGNSA. The CDR3 protein is CASSSGTGSEAFF. CDR3 in DNA: TGTGCCAGCAGCTCAGGGACAGGGTCTGAAGCTTTCTTT.

This chain uses TRBV6-5 with TRBJ2-7; D is perhaps TRBD1 (7 bases). Germline values: CDR1 MNHEY, CDR2 SVGAGI. V lost 3 bases and J 0 bases, leaving 12 bases between the germline ends. The CDR3 has 15 residues. The CDR3 nucleotides read TGTGCCAGCAGTTATATCAGGGGGGCCTCCTACGAGCAGTACTTC. Protein: CASSYIRGASYEQYF.

The V and J genes are TRBV11-2 and TRBJ2-1; 7 bases agree with TRBD2. CDR3 length: 15 residues. Germline V gene lookup returns CDR1 SGHAT and CDR2 FQNNGV. V shed 5 bases and J 5 bases; nucleotides not matched to a gene: 9. CDR3 loop: CASSPDWGGHNEQFF. The CDR3 DNA reads TGTGCCAGCAGCCCAGATTGGGGAGGGCACAATGAGCAGTTCTTC.

The rearrangement uses TRBV9 and TRBJ2-5; D uncertain. V lost 0 bases to trimming and J lost 1 base, with 7 bases between them. Germline assignment: CDR1 SGDLS and CDR2 YYNGEE. This CDR3 is 14 amino acids long. The CDR3 nucleotides read TGTGCCAGCAGCGTAGGGGTCAGCCAAGAGACCCAGTACTTC. As protein: CASSVGVSQETQYF.